The present entry profiles one T cell receptor beta chain with its context. What it binds is not known. This sample is part of a study of CD8+ T cells in alopecia areata. Study results and caveats: Tofacitinib delivered significant drops in scalp clonality and in expanded CD8+ clones among the top 100. More clonal than normal scalp was lesional scalp, particularly alopecia totalis/universalis.

Treatment here: oral pan-JAK inhibitor, 5-10 mg twice daily. V shed 7 bases, J shed 3 bases, and the junction held 4 bases outside the gene matches. CDR1 and CDR2 from the germline V gene are MNHNS and SASEGT. CDR3 length: 15 residues. Extraction of RNA preceded its reverse transcription into cDNA, which served as the sequencing template. Only in-frame clones appear in the TCRdb table, and some are missing; sequencing was by immunoSEQ multiplex PCR. The sample lists 150,000 to 250,000 clones; more than 55% were seen once. The sample was CD4+ T cells sorted from blood, taken at week 4, from a patient treated with tofacitinib. The rearrangement links TRBV6-1 to TRBJ2-3; 13 positions match TRBD2. The sequence came from a human donor with alopecia areata. CDR3: CASILGLAGTDTQYF. For the CDR3, the DNA is TGTGCCAGCATCTTGGGACTAGCGGGAACAGATACGCAGTATTTT.